One and the same sample provided the 23 T cell receptor beta chains below, sequenced in a study of vaccination and CD4 T cells after COVID-19. As to treatment: 10-day PBMC culture with coronavirus spike peptide pools or control peptides (ViraFEST assay). Collection of the unexposed donor's CD4+ T cells took place before the COVID-19 pandemic (2011-2018). No antigens are known for them. At the Johns Hopkins FTIC core, DNA taken from cultured CD4+ T cells was sequenced by way of the Oncomine TCR Beta short-read assay. The genomic DNA was obtained from cultured CD4+ T cells by extraction with the QIAamp micro DNA kit. TCRdb ran MiXCR on the PCR reads and lists one entry per CDR3 protein. The data show around 11,000 distinct CDR3 sequences, with 30% to 50% seen just once and approximately 21% held by the top ten. Sequenced sample: CD4+ T cells from blood, cultured in vitro. These receptors were taken from a human donor in good health.

J is TRBJ1-2 and V is TRBV6-5, with a possible D match to TRBD1 (5 bases). Trimming removed 2 bases from V and 0 bases from J, with 10 bases in between. Per germline, CDR1 MNHEY and CDR2 SVGAGI. The CDR3 loop spans 15 amino acids. The CDR3 loop is CASSYGGVTNYGYTF. In DNA form, the CDR3 reads TGTGCCAGCAGTTACGGAGGGGTTACTAACTATGGCTACACCTTC.

The chain has TRBV18 and TRBJ2-1, with 8 positions matching TRBD1. There are 16 residues in the CDR3. In germline, CDR1 is KGHSH, CDR2 LQKENI. The ends lost 3 bases at V and 6 bases at J; junction bases unmatched: 10. In DNA form, the CDR3 reads TGTGCCAGCTCACCCCTAGGCTCCGGGACAGGCAATGAGCAGTTCTTC. Amino acid sequence: CASSPLGSGTGNEQFF.

J is TRBJ1-2 and V is TRBV24-1; D not certain. The CDR3 has 16 residues. CDR1 is KGHDR and CDR2 is SFDVKD in the germline V gene. V was clipped by 2 bases and J by 2 bases, with 14 bases between them. This CDR3 reads CATSDSFGESNYGYTF. CDR3 coding DNA: TGTGCCACCAGTGATTCCTTCGGGGAATCCAACTATGGCTACACCTTC.

The chain employs TRBV27 and TRBJ2-5; no reliable D call. The V end was cut by 3 bases, the J end by 2 bases, with 16 bases between. CDR1 MNHEY and CDR2 SMNVEV come from the germline V gene (reference sequence). The CDR3 length is 16 residues. This chain's CDR3 is CASSFSALTIQETQYF. The CDR3 DNA follows: TGTGCCAGCAGTTTTTCGGCCTTAACTATTCAAGAGACCCAGTACTTC.

The chain joins TRBV27 to TRBJ2-2; 9 nucleotides match TRBD1. Germline V lookup: CDR1 MNHEY, CDR2 SMNVEV (reference sequence). The CDR3 length is 16 residues. The trim removed 5 bases at V and 6 bases at J, leaving 10 bases unmatched. CDR3 region: CASSPRTGALAGELFF. The DNA of the CDR3 is TGTGCCAGCAGTCCTCGGACAGGGGCCCTAGCCGGGGAGCTGTTTTTT.

In this sample, this clonotype turned up a few times. The chain links TRBV15 to TRBJ1-2; unclear D gene. The CDR3 totals 13 residues. Trimming took 0 bases from V and 5 from J, leaving 7 bases between them. Germline CDR1 LNHNV, CDR2 YYDKDF (reference sequence). The CDR3 coding sequence is TGTGCCACCAGCAGAGATCGTGGGTATGGCTACACCTTC. Its protein product is CATSRDRGYGYTF.

A few counts support this clonotype. V is TRBV20-1 and J is TRBJ2-3, with 7 bases matching TRBD2. V was pared by 8 bases and J by 2 bases, with 10 bases of the junction left unmatched. Germline V CDR1 and CDR2: DFQATT, SNEGSKA (reference sequence). The CDR3 is 14 amino acids. This chain's CDR3 is CSPGSSGYTDTQYF. CDR3 DNA sequence: TGCAGTCCGGGGTCTAGCGGCTACACAGATACGCAGTATTTT.

The chain combines TRBV20-1 with TRBJ2-1; 9 bases match TRBD2. There are 16 residues in the CDR3. CDR1 and CDR2 (germline): DFQATT, SNEGSKA (reference sequence). V lost 3 bases, J lost 0 bases, and 6 bases stayed unmatched. For the CDR3, the DNA is TGCAGTGCTAGTAGGGCGGGAGGGCCCTCCTACAATGAGCAGTTCTTC. Encoded protein: CSASRAGGPSYNEQFF.

The rearrangement joins TRBV7-9 to TRBJ2-1, with D unclear. The ends were cut back, 3 bases at V and 7 bases at J, with 4 bases in the middle. This CDR3 region has 11 residues. CDR1 SEHNR and CDR2 FQNEAQ come from the germline V gene (reference sequence). The CDR3: CASSFLNEQFF. CDR3 coding DNA: TGTGCCAGCAGCTTTCTTAATGAGCAGTTCTTC. Variable domain in full (rest from reference TRBV7-9 and TRBJ2-1): DTGVSQNPRHKITKRGQNVTFRCDPISEHNRLYWYRQTLGQGPEFLTYFQNEAQLEKSRLLSDRFSAERPKGSFSTLEIQRTEQGDSAMYLCASSFLNEQFFGPGTRLTVL.

The rearrangement uses TRBV4-2 and TRBJ1-6; no firm D call. CDR1 is LGHNA, CDR2 YNFKEQ, per germline. The V end lost 4 bases, the J end lost 7 bases, and 11 bases lay between the germline ends. This CDR3 spans 14 amino acids. CDR3 in amino acids: CASSRTSENSPLHF. In DNA, the CDR3 is TGTGCCAGCAGCCGGACGTCTGAGAATTCACCCCTCCACTTT.

V and J are TRBV2 and TRBJ1-2; 8 bases fit TRBD1. The CDR3 has 14 residues. Per the germline V gene, CDR1 is SNHLY and CDR2 is FYNNEI. Trimming removed 6 bases from V and 8 bases from J; junction bases left unmatched: 11. The DNA for the CDR3 is TGTGCCAGCAGCCCCCTGGGACAGGTCGGCGGCTACACCTTC. This sequence encodes CASSPLGQVGGYTF.

This clonotype was seen a few times. The V and J genes are TRBV6-1 and TRBJ2-3; D unclear. Per the germline V gene, CDR1 is MNHNS and CDR2 is SASEGT. The V and J ends lost 5 bases and 1 base respectively, with 7 bases between them. The CDR3 is made up of 13 amino acids. CDR3 sequence: CASSPPGTDTQYF. Written as DNA, the CDR3 is TGTGCCAGCAGTCCTCCAGGCACAGATACGCAGTATTTT.

V gene TRBV5-4 combines with J gene TRBJ2-7; maybe TRBD1 (6 bases). Trimming pared 0 bases from V and 2 bases from J, leaving 9 bases between. The germline gives CDR1 SGHNT, CDR2 YYREEE (reference sequence). The length of the CDR3 is 14 residues. CDR3 loop: CASSLGDTTYEQYF. Written as DNA, the CDR3 is TGTGCCAGCAGCTTGGGGGACACCACCTACGAGCAGTACTTC.

This chain joins TRBV29-1 and TRBJ2-3; TRBD2 aligns across 7 bases. CDR3 length equals 13 residues. Germline-derived CDR1 and CDR2 are SQVTM and ANQGSEA. The ends lost 2 bases at V and 6 bases at J; junction bases unmatched: 5. This CDR3 reads CSVERGGSDTQYF. The CDR3 DNA reads as TGCAGCGTTGAAAGGGGAGGGTCTGATACGCAGTATTTT.

The rearrangement uses TRBV2 and TRBJ2-3, with D unclear. Trimming removed 0 bases from V and 8 bases from J, with 6 bases in between. This CDR3 is 12 amino acids long. The germline CDR1 and CDR2 sequences are SNHLY and FYNNEI. The DNA of the CDR3 is TGTGCCAGCAGTGAAGCGCTTGTTACGCAGTATTTT. It codes for CASSEALVTQYF.

The chain employs TRBV6-1 and TRBJ2-7; TRBD2 aligns across 8 bases. The V gene end was trimmed by 8 bases and the J gene end by 3 bases; junction bases not matched to a gene: 9. Per germline, CDR1 MNHNS and CDR2 SASEGT. The CDR3 consists of 14 residues. CDR3 residues: CASAALAGVYEQYF. The CDR3 DNA follows: TGTGCCAGCGCTGCGCTAGCGGGTGTCTACGAGCAGTACTTC.

This chain links TRBV2 with TRBJ2-7; the match to TRBD1 covers 8 bases. Trimming at V came to 6 bases and at J to 3 bases, leaving 13 bases not matched to a gene. CDR1 and CDR2 from the germline V gene are SNHLY and FYNNEI. The CDR3 consists of 16 residues. CDR3 nucleotides: TGTGCCAGCAGGGGCGCTCCGGGACAGGTCAGCTACGAGCAGTACTTC. Residues: CASRGAPGQVSYEQYF. Combining the CDR3 with reference TRBV2 and TRBJ2-7 gives the whole variable domain EPEVTQTPSHQVTQMGQEVILRCVPISNHLYFYWYRQILGQKVEFLVSFYNNEISEKSEIFDDQFSVERPDGSNFTLKIRSTKLEDSAMYFCASRGAPGQVSYEQYFGPGTRLTVT.

J is TRBJ2-1 and V is TRBV24-1, with TRBD2 identical over 8 bases. Germline lookup yields CDR1 KGHDR and CDR2 SFDVKD. With V trimmed by 11 bases and J by 4 bases, 12 bases remained unmatched. This CDR3 comprises 15 residues. The CDR3 bases are TGTGCCATCGGGAGCGGGAGTGGGAAGTACAATGAGCAGTTCTTC. Its translation: CAIGSGSGKYNEQFF.

This chain connects TRBV7-2 to TRBJ2-4; TRBD2 is a possible D gene (5 bases). The CDR3 consists of 14 residues. Trimming cost V 6 bases and J 8 bases, with 17 bases left between them. Germline CDR1 SGHTA, CDR2 FQGNSA. This chain's CDR3 is CASSLALATDIQYF. In DNA, the CDR3 is TGTGCCAGCAGTCTTGCCCTAGCCACGGACATTCAGTACTTC.

The V and J genes are TRBV28 and TRBJ1-6; the match to TRBD1 covers 7 bases. The V gene end was trimmed by 6 bases and the J gene end by 8 bases; junction bases not matched to a gene: 10. In germline, CDR1 is MDHEN, CDR2 SYDVKM. The CDR3 loop spans 15 amino acids. In nucleotides, the CDR3 is TGTGCCAGCAGCCCCGACAGGGTAAAGCATTCACCCCTCCACTTT. It codes for CASSPDRVKHSPLHF.

The CDR3 sequence is CASSPGQGYGYTF. The CDR3 DNA follows: TGTGCCAGCAGCCCTGGACAGGGTTATGGCTACACCTTC. V gene TRBV11-2 combines with J gene TRBJ1-2; 8 bases are a match to TRBD1. Losses at the gene ends were 5 bases for V and 5 bases for J; bases not matched to a gene: 4. The germline gives CDR1 SGHAT, CDR2 FQNNGV. The CDR3 length is 13 residues.

As regards this clonotype: The junction differs from germline at one of its ends, possibly a read error. The genes are TRBV6-1 and TRBJ1-5; TRBD1 aligns across 7 bases. The germline V gene has CDR1 MNHNS and CDR2 SASEGT. CDR3 length: 21 amino acids. CDR3 sequence (DNA): TGTGCCAGCAGTCGCGCCCCGCGGGGACAGCTCTCTTTCATTAGCTATCAGCCCCAGCATTTT. Translating gives CASSRAPRGQLSFISYQPQHF.

This clonotype was seen a handful of times. The chain joins TRBV6-1 to TRBJ1-2; 9 nucleotides line up with TRBD1. This CDR3 is built from 15 residues. Per germline, CDR1 MNHNS and CDR2 SASEGT. With 7 bases clipped from V and 1 base from J, the junction kept 7 bases outside the gene matches. As DNA, the CDR3 is TGTGCCAGCATAGGGACGGGACAGGGTAACTATGGCTACACCTTC. Residues: CASIGTGQGNYGYTF.